These T cell receptor beta chains were read from a single sample in a study of CD8 T cells in ankylosing spondylitis. TCRdb passed the 5' RACE reads through MiXCR, listing each CDR3 protein once. The table shows hundreds of thousands of distinct CDR3 sequences, with 15% to 20% occurring only once. Sequences were obtained from blood, either unsorted or a sorted T cell fraction (not recorded which). These receptors originate from a male donor with ankylosing spondylitis. Both conserved end residues are part of each CDR3. D genes are given only for firm matches. For some rows the clone size is stated as once, few or many, or as a class when expanded; others skip it.

j_call | d_call | v_call | clone_size | cdr3_aa | cdr3_nt
TRBJ2-1 | . | TRBV12-3/TRBV12-4 | many | CASSLSGGINEQFF | TGTGCCAGCAGTTTAAGCGGAGGTATAAATGAGCAGTTCTTC
TRBJ2-1 | . | TRBV20-1 | . | CSARDDRNNEQFF | TGCAGTGCTAGAGATGACAGGAACAATGAGCAGTTCTTC
TRBJ2-7 | . | TRBV4-1 | . | CASSQEKRVPYEQYF | TGCGCCAGCAGCCAAGAGAAGCGGGTCCCCTACGAGCAGTACTTC
TRBJ1-1 | . | TRBV25-1 | few | CASSERRDTQAFF | TGTGCCAGCAGTGAACGCCGGGACACACAAGCTTTCTTT
TRBJ1-5 | TRBD1 | TRBV6-1 | . | CASSRQGVSNQPQHF | TGTGCCAGCAGCCGACAGGGCGTTAGCAATCAGCCCCAGCATTTT
TRBJ2-5 | . | TRBV7-2 | . | CASSLAGPKETQYF | TGTGCCAGCAGCTTAGCGGGACCGAAGGAGACCCAGTACTTC
TRBJ1-1 | . | TRBV4-1 | many | CASSQEVSRVNTEAFF | TGCGCCAGCAGCCAAGAAGTGTCCAGGGTGAACACTGAAGCTTTCTTT
TRBJ2-3 | . | TRBV6-5 | . | CASSYSKYGGTDTQYF | TGTGCCAGCAGTTACTCGAAATACGGGGGCACAGATACGCAGTATTTT
TRBJ1-5 | . | TRBV20-1 | few | CSAKGTSGNQPQHF | TGCAGTGCTAAGGGGACCTCCGGCAATCAGCCCCAGCATTTT
TRBJ2-2 | TRBD1 | TRBV6-2/TRBV6-3 | . | CASSWDRVTGELFF | TGTGCCAGCAGTTGGGACAGGGTGACCGGGGAGCTGTTTTTT
TRBJ1-1 | . | TRBV7-9 | few | CASSLVFHGNTEAFF | TGTGCCAGCAGCTTAGTCTTTCACGGGAACACTGAAGCTTTCTTT
TRBJ2-1 | . | TRBV7-3 | few | CASSSRVGGRVEQFF | TGTGCCAGCAGCTCCCGTGTGGGGGGGCGGGTTGAGCAGTTCTTC
TRBJ1-1 | TRBD1 | TRBV6-1 | few | CASSRGGTGVWNTEAFF | TGTGCCAGCAGTAGGGGTGGGACAGGGGTCTGGAACACTGAAGCTTTCTTT
TRBJ2-7 | . | TRBV5-1 | many | CASSRDTGLSTYEQYF | TGCGCCAGCAGCCGTGATACTGGGCTCTCAACCTACGAGCAGTACTTC
TRBJ2-2 | TRBD2 | TRBV7-2 | once | CASSTGLAGVTGELFF | TGTGCCAGCAGCACAGGACTAGCGGGAGTCACCGGGGAGCTGTTTTTT
TRBJ2-3 | . | TRBV7-2 | . | CASSPPLASTTSQYF | TGTGCCAGCAGCCCCCCCTTAGCGAGCACAACTTCGCAGTATTTT
TRBJ1-3 | TRBD1 | TRBV7-9 | . | CASSGIDRGTGNTIYF | TGTGCCAGCAGCGGAATAGACAGGGGAACTGGAAACACCATATATTTT
TRBJ1-1 | TRBD1 | TRBV7-9 | . | CASSYRTGGGNTEAFF | TGTGCCAGCAGCTACAGGACAGGGGGCGGAAACACTGAAGCTTTCTTT
TRBJ2-7 | . | TRBV6-6 | . | CASGQQIYEQYF | TGTGCCAGCGGTCAGCAAATCTACGAGCAGTACTTC
TRBJ2-2 | . | TRBV30 | . | CAWSVLSTGELFF | TGTGCCTGGAGTGTACTGAGCACCGGGGAGCTGTTTTTT
TRBJ1-1 | . | TRBV5-1 | many | CASSQWWEAFF | TGCGCCAGCAGCCAATGGTGGGAAGCTTTCTTT
TRBJ1-2 | TRBD1 | TRBV27 | few | CASSPWDRGLYGYTF | TGTGCCAGCAGTCCCTGGGACAGGGGGCTCTATGGCTACACCTTC
TRBJ2-5 | . | TRBV19 | . | CASSPSGGVKETQYF | TGTGCCAGTAGCCCCTCGGGGGGCGTCAAGGAGACCCAGTACTTC
TRBJ2-1 | TRBD2 | TRBV5-1 | many | CASSPRGLVELQQFF | TGCGCCAGCAGCCCAAGGGGACTAGTGGAGTTGCAGCAGTTCTTC
TRBJ2-5 | TRBD1 | TRBV5-5 | many | CASSLKLPGQGSQYF | TGTGCCAGCAGCTTAAAGCTCCCGGGACAGGGGTCCCAGTACTTC
TRBJ1-4 | TRBD1 | TRBV2 | . | CASRGQGGEKLFF | TGTGCCAGCAGGGGACAGGGAGGTGAAAAACTGTTTTTT
TRBJ2-1 | . | TRBV9 | . | CASSGTSRSYNEQFF | TGTGCCAGCAGCGGAACTAGCCGTTCCTACAATGAGCAGTTCTTC
TRBJ1-6 | . | TRBV7-6 | many | CASSLVSSYNSPLHF | TGTGCCAGCAGCTTAGTGAGCTCCTATAATTCACCCCTCCACTTT
TRBJ1-6 | . | TRBV6-1 | many | CASSAERGFNSPLHF | TGTGCCAGCAGTGCGGAGAGGGGCTTTAATTCACCCCTCCACTTT
TRBJ1-4 | TRBD1 | TRBV28 | . | CASTQGDSNDRMFF | TGTGCCAGCACTCAGGGGGACTCTAATGATAGGATGTTTTTT
TRBJ1-1 | . | TRBV23-1 | . | CASNVLASEAFF | TGCGCCAGCAACGTCCTCGCCAGTGAAGCTTTCTTT
TRBJ2-7 | TRBD2 | TRBV20-1 | . | CSARDFIAGGYEQYF | TGCAGTGCTAGAGATTTTATAGCGGGCGGGTACGAGCAGTACTTC
TRBJ1-4 | . | TRBV6-1 | once | CASSDGVGWEKLFF | TGTGCCAGCAGTGACGGCGTAGGGTGGGAAAAACTGTTTTTT
TRBJ1-4 | TRBD1 | TRBV12-3/TRBV12-4 | . | CASSLGTGKTEKLFF | TGTGCCAGCAGTTTGGGGACAGGAAAAACCGAAAAACTGTTTTTT
TRBJ2-2 | . | TRBV9 | few | CASRPGVGAGTGELFF | TGTGCCAGCCGCCCGGGGGTGGGGGCAGGCACCGGGGAGCTGTTTTTT
TRBJ1-1 | . | TRBV5-6 | few | CASSFAGRKGTEAFF | TGTGCCAGCAGCTTTGCAGGGCGCAAGGGCACTGAAGCTTTCTTT
TRBJ2-7 | . | TRBV7-2 | . | CASSRASPPYEQYF | TGTGCCAGCAGTAGGGCCTCACCCCCCTACGAGCAGTACTTC
TRBJ1-6 | . | TRBV6-1 | . | CASSYREGGNSPLHF | TGTGCCAGCTCCTACAGGGAGGGTGGGAATTCACCCCTCCACTTT
TRBJ2-7 | . | TRBV30 | many | CAWSVKGNEQYF | TGTGCCTGGAGTGTAAAGGGTAACGAGCAGTACTTC
TRBJ2-2 | . | TRBV12-5 | few | CASGLYRANTGELFF | TGTGCTAGTGGTTTATACAGAGCGAACACCGGGGAGCTGTTTTTT
TRBJ2-7 | . | TRBV5-1 | few | CASSLGDLNSYEQYF | TGCGCCAGCAGCTTGGGAGATTTAAACTCCTACGAGCAGTACTTC
TRBJ1-1 | . | TRBV5-1 | few | CASSVDPRNTEAFF | TGCGCCAGCAGCGTCGACCCAAGGAACACTGAAGCTTTCTTT
TRBJ2-7 | TRBD1 | TRBV20-1 | many | CSAIGGQIYEQYF | TGCAGTGCTATTGGGGGACAGATCTACGAGCAGTACTTC
TRBJ1-2 | . | TRBV3-1 | . | CASSQDTASSGYTF | TGTGCCAGCAGCCAAGACACAGCCTCGAGTGGCTACACCTTC
TRBJ1-2 | . | TRBV12-3/TRBV12-4 | few | CASSPSGSSGYTF | TGTGCCAGCAGCCCAAGTGGGTCTAGTGGCTACACCTTC
TRBJ2-1 | TRBD2 | TRBV20-1 | . | CSAVTSGGYNEQFF | TGCAGTGCTGTAACTAGCGGGGGTTACAATGAGCAGTTCTTC
TRBJ2-1 | . | TRBV4-1 | . | CASSHPGTAYNEQFF | TGCGCCAGCAGCCATCCCGGGACCGCCTACAATGAGCAGTTCTTC
TRBJ2-2 | . | TRBV2 | few | CASSDDPKGAGELFF | TGTGCCAGCAGTGACGACCCAAAGGGAGCCGGGGAGCTGTTTTTT
TRBJ2-1 | TRBD1 | TRBV7-2 | . | CASSLVGGGFVEQFF | TGTGCCAGCAGCTTAGTAGGGGGCGGTTTCGTTGAGCAGTTCTTC
TRBJ1-4 | . | TRBV30 | few | CAWSVTASEKLFF | TGTGCCTGGAGTGTGACAGCCTCCGAAAAACTGTTTTTT
TRBJ1-1 | TRBD1 | TRBV7-3 | . | CASSPIDRGRRDEAFF | TGTGCCAGCAGCCCCATCGACAGGGGCCGGAGGGATGAAGCTTTCTTT
TRBJ2-5 | . | TRBV12-3/TRBV12-4 | many | CASSTTRGKETQYF | TGTGCCAGCAGTACCACGCGGGGAAAAGAGACCCAGTACTTC